This entry lists 16 T cell receptor beta chains sequenced from one sample in a study of T cells in women clearing cervical HPV infection. The method was immunoSEQ multiplex PCR; TCRdb's version includes in-frame clones alone and lacks a portion of them. The table counts around 25,000 clones; 5% to 7% lies in the top ten. Sequencing was carried out using blood buffy coat. These receptors all come from a woman between 18 and 75 years old with a cervical HPV16 infection that either progressed to CIN3+ or cleared (not recorded which).

As for this clone: Read coverage stops 3 residues before the CDR3 terminus; the germline J gene supplies the remainder. The rearrangement links TRBV11-2 to TRBJ1-5, with unresolved D. Germline CDR1 reads SGHAT; CDR2 reads FQNNGV. V was trimmed by 0 bases and J by 5 bases, leaving 11 bases between them. The CDR3 loop spans 15 amino acids. The chain's CDR3 is CASSLDPGRDQPQHF. The CDR3 bases that were read are TGTGCCAGCAGCTTAGATCCGGGGAGGGATCAGCCC.

Note on this clone: The read finishes 3 residues shy of the CDR3 end, and the germline J gene is used to complete it. The rearrangement links TRBV19 to TRBJ2-7; 9 positions match TRBD2. Germline V lookup: CDR1 LNHDA, CDR2 SQIVND (reference sequence). The V and J ends lost 2 bases and 6 bases, in that order; junction bases with no gene match: 8. This CDR3 is built from 15 residues. The CDR3 reads CASSISAGGPLEQYF. The DNA read from the CDR3 is TGTGCCAGTAGTATATCGGCGGGAGGGCCCCTCGAG. The entire variable domain, with the rest obtained from reference TRBV19 and TRBJ2-7, is as follows: DGGITQSPKYLFRKEGQNVTLSCEQNLNHDAMYWYRQDPGQGLRLIYYSQIVNDFQKGDIAEGYSVSREKKESFPLTVTSAQKNPTAFYLCASSISAGGPLEQYFGPGTRLTVT.

Worth noting for this clone: The read finishes 3 residues shy of the CDR3 end, and the germline J gene is used to complete it. The chain carries TRBV19 and TRBJ2-2, with TRBD1 matching over 9 bases. This CDR3 is built from 15 residues. Per the germline V gene, CDR1 is LNHDA and CDR2 is SQIVND (reference sequence). The sequenced CDR3 bases are TGTGCCAGTAGTGCCTGGGACAGGGAAACTGAAAAG. As protein: CASSAWDRETEK. Given in full, the CDR3 is CASSAWDRETEKLFF.

Notes on this clone: The read stops 3 residues short of the end of the CDR3; the missing end is completed from the germline J gene. The rearrangement joins TRBV12-3 or TRBV12-4 to TRBJ2-7; D possibly uses TRBD1 or TRBD2 (6 bases each). Deletions cut 4 bases from V and 4 bases from J, with 17 bases between. This CDR3 comprises 15 residues. The CDR3: CASSSPWRGFYEQYF. CDR3 DNA, as far as it was read: TGTGCCAGCAGTTCCCCCTGGAGGGGGTTTTACGAG.

Remarks on this clone: The observed sequence ends 3 residues before the CDR3 terminus, with the missing tail filled in from the germline J gene. The rearrangement links TRBV6-1 to TRBJ1-1, with 11 bases that match TRBD1. Germline loops: CDR1 MNHNS, CDR2 SASEGT. CDR3 length: 14 residues. CDR3 amino acids: CASSATGQGAIAFF. The CDR3 DNA, read in part, is TGTGCCAGCAGTGCCACTGGACAGGGGGCTATA.

A note on this clone: The sequence runs out 3 residues before the end of the CDR3; the remainder is reconstructed from the germline J gene. The chain links TRBV29-1 to TRBJ1-2, with 7 bases lining up with TRBD1. CDR1 is SQVTM, CDR2 ANQGSEA, per germline. The length of the CDR3 is 12 residues. The covered CDR3 bases are TGCAGCGTTCTAACAGGGGAGGAGGGC. It is translated as CSVLTGEEG. The entire CDR3 reads CSVLTGEEGYTF.

Of note for this clone: The read terminates 3 residues ahead of where the CDR3 ends, so the germline J gene completes it. The rearrangement joins TRBV20-1 to TRBJ2-7, with 9 nucleotides matching TRBD2. Trimming cost V 7 bases and J 5 bases; bases outside gene matches: 6. Per the germline V gene, CDR1 is DFQATT and CDR2 is SNEGSKA (reference sequence). The CDR3 totals 12 residues. Here the CDR3 reads CSGGGASDEQYF. The DNA read from the CDR3 is TGCAGTGGCGGGGGGGCTTCCGACGAG.

To note about this clone: The observed sequence ends 3 residues before the CDR3 terminus, with the missing tail filled in from the germline J gene. The chain combines TRBV7-2 with TRBJ1-2, with D perhaps TRBD1 (6 bases). This CDR3 spans 15 amino acids. CDR1 and CDR2 from the germline V gene are SGHTA and FQGNSA. CDR3 sequence reads: CASSITGYSRNDYTF. The sequenced part of the CDR3 DNA is TGTGCCAGCAGCATTACAGGGTATTCGAGGAATGAC.

As concerns this clone: Read data end 3 residues before the CDR3 end; the end is taken from the germline J gene. V gene TRBV30 combines with J gene TRBJ1-6; 7 nucleotides agree with TRBD1. CDR3 length: 15 residues. The V gene end was trimmed by 2 bases and the J gene end by 6 bases; junction bases not matched to a gene: 7. The germline CDR1 and CDR2 sequences are GTSNPN and SVGIG (reference sequence). The CDR3 DNA, read in part, is TGTGCCTGGAGTTTTACAGGGGTGAGTAATTCACCC. It yields the protein CAWSFTGVSNSP. Given in full, the CDR3 is CAWSFTGVSNSPLHF.

A note on this clone: Read data end 3 residues before the CDR3 end; the end is taken from the germline J gene. This sequence joins TRBV7-2 and TRBJ1-2; no firm D call. This CDR3 is 15 amino acids long. CDR1 is SGHTA and CDR2 is FQGNSA in the germline V gene. The CDR3 sequence is CASSLVSDRYYDYTF. The DNA read from the CDR3 is TGTGCCAGCAGCTTAGTTTCCGACCGGTACTACGAC.

CDR3 residues: CASSLQASYEQYF. The DNA read from the CDR3 is TGTGCCAGCAGCTTACAGGCCTCCTACGAG. The chain carries TRBV7-7 and TRBJ2-7; D is uncertain. The read terminates 3 residues before the CDR3 end, so the remaining end is supplied by the germline J gene. The CDR3 length is 13 residues. The ends were cut back, 2 bases at V and 0 bases at J, with 5 bases in the middle. Germline V lookup: CDR1 SSHAT, CDR2 FNYEAQ (reference sequence).

For this clone: The sequenced fragment ends 3 residues before the CDR3 boundary, so the rest is inferred from the germline J gene. The V gene is TRBV19, the J gene TRBJ1-2, with 10 bases matching TRBD1. The CDR3 totals 18 residues. Germline-derived CDR1 and CDR2 are LNHDA and SQIVND (reference sequence). Partial CDR3 DNA: TGTGCCAGTAGGATCCTGGGGACAGGGGCGACCCGCACAGATACC. Protein sequence: CASRILGTGATRTDT. The complete CDR3 sequence is CASRILGTGATRTDTYTF.

On this clone itself: The sequence runs out 3 residues before the end of the CDR3; the remainder is reconstructed from the germline J gene. This chain joins TRBV19 and TRBJ1-2, with no clear D. Germline V gene sequence: CDR1 LNHDA, CDR2 SQIVND (reference sequence). The length of the CDR3 is 13 residues. The CDR3 is CASSRTSGHDYTF. The sequenced part of the CDR3 DNA is TGTGCCAGTAGTCGGACTAGCGGCCATGAC.

On this clone: The read terminates 3 residues before the CDR3 end, so the remaining end is supplied by the germline J gene. The chain is built from TRBV7-9 and TRBJ1-2; no reliable D call. Per the germline V gene, CDR1 is SEHNR and CDR2 is FQNEAQ (reference sequence). The CDR3 has 13 amino acids. CDR3 region: CAITPRQTYDYTF. The part of the CDR3 DNA that was read is TGTGCCATCACGCCGCGACAAACCTACGAC.

Turning to this clone: The sequence runs out 3 residues before the end of the CDR3; the remainder is reconstructed from the germline J gene. The J gene is TRBJ1-2, the V gene TRBV7-2, with D perhaps matching TRBD1 (6 bases). The CDR3 extends over 13 amino acids. CDR1 and CDR2 from the germline V gene are SGHTA and FQGNSA. The DNA read from the CDR3 is TGTGCCAGCAGCTTGTACAGGGCCTACGAC. Residues: CASSLYRAYD. The full CDR3 protein is CASSLYRAYDYTF.

A remark on this clone: The read ends 3 residues early relative to the CDR3; the germline J gene fills the gap. The V and J genes are TRBV6-1 and TRBJ1-6; tentative D call: TRBD1 (5 bases). V shed 4 bases and J shed 1 base, with 8 bases lying between them. The CDR3 has 15 amino acids. Germline V gives CDR1 MNHNS, CDR2 SASEGT. CDR3 bases read: TGTGCCAGCAGTGCCAGGGTATCCTATAATTCACCC. This sequence encodes CASSARVSYNSP. The full-length CDR3 reads as CASSARVSYNSPLHF.